These 13 T cell receptor beta chains came from one sample sequenced in a study of blood T cell repertoires in COVID-19 (dated by TCRdb to 2020 to 2021). Library construction relied on the immunoSEQ multiplex PCR assay. TCRdb mirrors the immuneACCESS table, restricted to in-frame sequences. Some clones are absent from its copies; in checked studies, under half trace to an unresolved V gene, and the reason for the others is unknown. The sample table holds about 220,000 clones, of which around 83% were seen once. Of the sample, 2.9% is held by the ten largest clones. Sequencing used peripheral blood. These receptors originate from a man aged 50 to 59 who had recovered from COVID-19.

The V and J genes are TRBV18 and TRBJ2-5, with D possibly matching TRBD2 (5 bases). CDR1 is KGHSH and CDR2 is LQKENI in the germline V gene. The CDR3 loop spans 16 amino acids. V shed 3 bases and J shed 4 bases, with 18 bases lying between them. The CDR3, as DNA: TGTGCCAGCTCACCGTCCCAGATAGTCAGCGGAGAGACCCAGTACTTC. Its protein product is CASSPSQIVSGETQYF.

This chain uses TRBV24-1 with TRBJ2-4; the D gene is possibly TRBD2 (5 bases). Germline CDR1 is KGHDR and CDR2 is SFDVKD. The CDR3 consists of 11 residues. Trimming removed 3 bases from V and 13 bases from J, with 9 bases in between. The CDR3 region is CATSDRTAQYF. In DNA form, the CDR3 reads TGTGCCACCAGTGATAGGACTGCGCAGTACTTC.

The chain couples TRBV14 to TRBJ2-1; 9 positions match TRBD2. Germline V gives CDR1 SGHDN, CDR2 FVKESK. The CDR3 length is 15 residues. V lost 6 bases and J lost 6; bases outside the gene matches: 9. As DNA, the CDR3 is TGTGCCAGCAGATCGGGAGCGGGAGGTGCCAATGAGCAGTTCTTC. Its protein product is CASRSGAGGANEQFF.

This clone has only one observation. The rearrangement uses TRBV7-6 and TRBJ1-1; 7 bases are a match to TRBD1. With V trimmed by 1 base and J by 1 base, 3 bases remained unmatched. CDR1 and CDR2 (germline): SGHVS, FNYEAQ. There are 15 residues in the CDR3. The CDR3 region has the DNA TGTGCCAGCAGCTTAGTGGGACAGCAGAACACTGAAGCTTTCTTT. As protein: CASSLVGQQNTEAFF.

The chain couples TRBV11-2 to TRBJ2-1, with 11 bases identical to TRBD2. The germline V gene has CDR1 SGHAT and CDR2 FQNNGV. The CDR3 totals 16 residues. J gave up 1 base and V 4 bases, and 3 bases lay outside the gene matches. The CDR3 is CASSSTSGSSYNEQFF. The CDR3 region has the DNA TGTGCCAGCAGCTCAACTAGCGGGAGTTCCTACAATGAGCAGTTCTTC.

V and J are TRBV28 and TRBJ1-5; TRBD1 is a possible D gene (6 bases). The V gene lost 6 bases and the J gene lost 1 base, with 7 bases spanning the gap. The germline gives CDR1 MDHEN, CDR2 SYDVKM. The CDR3 has 13 amino acids. The CDR3 sequence: CASRQGSNQPQHF. The CDR3, as DNA: TGTGCCAGCAGACAGGGCAGCAATCAGCCCCAGCATTTT.

This clone was counted between two and nine times. V gene TRBV11-2 combines with J gene TRBJ2-1, with 12 bases identical to TRBD2. The CDR3 is 17 amino acids. CDR1 and CDR2 from the germline V gene are SGHAT and FQNNGV. V was clipped by 5 bases and J by 9 bases; unmatched bases: 14. CDR3 protein: CASSPPRLAGGRGEQFF. For the CDR3, the DNA is TGTGCCAGCAGCCCGCCGCGGCTAGCGGGAGGGCGCGGTGAGCAGTTCTTC.

The chain has TRBV5-1 and TRBJ1-5; 11 positions agree with TRBD1. CDR3 length: 16 amino acids. Losses at the gene ends were 4 bases for V and 2 bases for J; bases not matched to a gene: 5. Germline V gene lookup returns CDR1 SGHRS and CDR2 YFSETQ. DNA of the CDR3: TGCGCCAGCAGCCCGGGGACAGGGGGACGCAATCAGCCCCAGCATTTT. Its translation is CASSPGTGGRNQPQHF.

The rearrangement joins TRBV3-1 (or the pseudogene TRBV3-2) to TRBJ2-7; TRBD2 matches 10 bases. The J segment lost 2 bases and the V segment lost 3 bases, leaving 7 bases of the junction unmatched. From germline, CDR1 is LGHDT and CDR2 YNNKEL (reference sequence). The CDR3 has 16 residues. CDR3 nucleotides: TGTGCCAGCAGCCACCAGACTAGCGGGCGACCCTACGAGCAGTACTTC. As protein: CASSHQTSGRPYEQYF.

The V gene is TRBV19, the J gene TRBJ2-3; TRBD2 matches 13 bases. The V and J ends lost 0 bases and 0 bases, in that order; junction bases with no gene match: 12. From germline, CDR1 is LNHDA and CDR2 SQIVND (reference sequence). This CDR3 spans 21 amino acids. Written as DNA, the CDR3 is TGTGCCAGTAGTATAGACCCGAAGACTAGCGGGAGGCGGAGTAGCACAGATACGCAGTATTTT. This encodes CASSIDPKTSGRRSSTDTQYF.

The CDR3 nucleotides read TGTGCCACCGGACTAGCGGGGCCCTACGAGCAGTACTTC. This gives the protein CATGLAGPYEQYF. The genes are TRBV10-3 and TRBJ2-7; 12 bases are shared with TRBD2. This CDR3 has 13 amino acids. Germline values: CDR1 ENHRY, CDR2 SYGVKD. V trimming: 10 bases; J trimming: 2 bases; junction bases outside the gene matches: 3.

The V and J genes are TRBV24-1 and TRBJ2-2; D not resolved. Germline-derived CDR1 and CDR2 are KGHDR and SFDVKD. This CDR3 is built from 14 residues. Trimming took off 5 bases at V and 0 bases at J, with 6 bases between the two ends. The CDR3 loop reads CATSGQANTGELFF. CDR3 bases: TGTGCCACCAGTGGGCAGGCGAACACCGGGGAGCTGTTTTTT.

The chain links TRBV7-2 to TRBJ1-1; weak D call: TRBD1 (5 bases). V was trimmed by 0 bases and J by 5 bases, leaving 16 bases between them. From germline, CDR1 is SGHTA and CDR2 FQGNSA. This CDR3 region has 16 residues. CDR3 coding DNA: TGTGCCAGCAGCTTAGCTCTGGGACTCGGTTCGACTGAAGCTTTCTTT. This codes for CASSLALGLGSTEAFF.